This T cell receptor (beta chain) was observed in a study of siplizumab effects on memory and regulatory T cells. Notes on the study in general: Among alloreactive clones, only a minor fraction mapped to unstimulated subsets. Alloreactive sequences that could be traced to unstimulated CD4+ memory cells showed a significant reduction under siplizumab.

Per individual sample, about 97,000 TCR templates were assayed. Measured with immunoSEQ multiplex PCR; TCRdb has only the in-frame clones, and not every one. The data show 87,000 or so clones, approximately 93% seen once. The CDR3 runs to 11 residues. The ends were cut back, 0 bases at V and 15 bases at J, with 12 bases in the middle. CDR1 and CDR2 from the germline V gene are GTSNPN and SVGIG (reference sequence). Only a few counts were recorded for this clone. Its antigen is not identified. This rearrangement joins TRBV30 to TRBJ2-1, with D unresolved. Input material: non-Treg CD4+ T cells sorted from blood. The sequence derives from a human donor in good health. This CDR3 reads CAWSVRTQAFF. Written as DNA, the CDR3 is TGTGCCTGGAGTGTAAGAACCCAAGCGTTCTTC.